Each of the 2 T cell receptor beta chains below was sequenced from the same sample in a study of T cell responses to AZD1222 COVID-19 vaccine. Sequencing used immunoSEQ multiplex PCR; TCRdb keeps in-frame clones, though not all of them. Seen here are just over 70,000 clones, 85% observed once, and the top ten hold roughly 20%. Source: peripheral blood, taken on day 0 of AZD1222 vaccination. These receptors were taken from an adult in good health.

The V call is TRBV6-6, the J call TRBJ2-7, with D possibly TRBD2 on 6 matching bases. Germline assignment: CDR1 MNHNY and CDR2 SVGAGI (reference sequence). Trimming shortened V by 2 bases and J by 10 bases, and 18 bases separated the two germline ends. The CDR3 is 14 amino acids. The DNA of the CDR3 is TGTGCCAGCAGTTACGCTAATAGAGGGACTCTCCAGTACTTC. Protein product: CASSYANRGTLQYF.

This clone was counted between two and nine times. This rearrangement joins TRBV10-3 to TRBJ1-1; 8 bases are shared with TRBD1. J gave up 0 bases and V 6 bases, and 6 bases lay outside the gene matches. Per germline, CDR1 ENHRY and CDR2 SYGVKD. This CDR3 region has 15 residues. The CDR3 DNA reads TGTGCCATCAGAGGACAGGGAAAACTGAACACTGAAGCTTTCTTT. Translated: CAIRGQGKLNTEAFF.